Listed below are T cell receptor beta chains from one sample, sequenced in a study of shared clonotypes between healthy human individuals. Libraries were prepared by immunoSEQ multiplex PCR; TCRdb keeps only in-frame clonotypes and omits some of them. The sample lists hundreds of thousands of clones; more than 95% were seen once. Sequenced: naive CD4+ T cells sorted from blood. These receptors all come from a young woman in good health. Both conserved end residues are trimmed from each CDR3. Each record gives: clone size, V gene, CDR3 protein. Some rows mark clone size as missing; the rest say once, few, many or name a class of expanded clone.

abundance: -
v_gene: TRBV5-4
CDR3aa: ASSYRGPSGNTIY

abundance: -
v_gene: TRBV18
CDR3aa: ASSAGTDNQPQH

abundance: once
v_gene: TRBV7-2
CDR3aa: ASSRRTSGFPRTEQY

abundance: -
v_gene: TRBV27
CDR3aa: ASSLRRTGNRNTEAF

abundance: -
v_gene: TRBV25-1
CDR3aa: ASSETKGRRNTIY

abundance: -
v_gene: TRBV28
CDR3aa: ASSLSTSQSPLH

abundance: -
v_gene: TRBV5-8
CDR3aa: ASSPGGPANYGYT

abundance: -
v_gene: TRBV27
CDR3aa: ASSLRITRTGAQHEQY

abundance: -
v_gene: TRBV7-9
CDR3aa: ASSSTSGYNNEQF

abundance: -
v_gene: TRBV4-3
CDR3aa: ASSGQGEGYGYT

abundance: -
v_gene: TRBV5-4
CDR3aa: ASRSGTSGSRTDTQY

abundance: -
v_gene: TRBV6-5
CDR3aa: ASSYLGRNTDTQY

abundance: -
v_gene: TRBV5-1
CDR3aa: ASSQINTGELF

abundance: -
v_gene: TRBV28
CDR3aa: ASSLDRGEAF

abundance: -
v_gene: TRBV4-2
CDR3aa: ASSQKDRGNQPQH

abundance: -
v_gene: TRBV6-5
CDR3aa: ASSSSGTSYGYT

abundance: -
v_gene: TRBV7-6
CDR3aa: ASREGAVAGELF

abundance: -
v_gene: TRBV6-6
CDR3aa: ASSTTNEKLF

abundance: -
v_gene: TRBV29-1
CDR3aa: SARPQGRNYGYT

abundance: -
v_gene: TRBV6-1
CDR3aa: ASRGRRTEAF

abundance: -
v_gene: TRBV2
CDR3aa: ASSPGGVTEAF

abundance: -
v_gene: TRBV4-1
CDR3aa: ASSHPMGF